Detailed here is one TCR beta chain. The antigen is undetermined. Produced via immunoSEQ multiplex PCR; TCRdb's table is partial and in-frame only. The table has under 65,000 clones, about 89% seen once. This entry is derived from a study of OX40 agonist ivuxolimab in advanced cancers. Study-level information: Every 2 weeks, patients received ivuxolimab intravenously, dosed at 0.01 to 10 mg/kg. Cohort: about 82% men, mean age approximately 66, aged about 20 to 90. Three patients, one with hepatocellular carcinoma and two with cutaneous melanoma, responded partially. Study-level findings and limits: By week 6 at 0.1 to 3.0 mg/kg, blood CD4+ and CD8+ T cells had expanded clonally.

This sequence originates from an adult with an advanced solid tumor such as melanoma, head and neck, liver or kidney cancer. Sample: CD4+ or CD8+ T cells sorted from blood, taken in a trial of the OX40 agonist ivuxolimab.

CDR3 loop: CASSPPGGSGNTIYF. Written as DNA, the CDR3 is TGTGCCAGCAGCCCCCCCGGCGGCTCTGGAAACACCATATATTTT. J is TRBJ1-3 and V is TRBV4-2; D not resolved. The CDR3 has 15 amino acids. The ends were cut back, 4 bases at V and 0 bases at J, with 10 bases in the middle. Germline V lookup: CDR1 LGHNA, CDR2 YNFKEQ.